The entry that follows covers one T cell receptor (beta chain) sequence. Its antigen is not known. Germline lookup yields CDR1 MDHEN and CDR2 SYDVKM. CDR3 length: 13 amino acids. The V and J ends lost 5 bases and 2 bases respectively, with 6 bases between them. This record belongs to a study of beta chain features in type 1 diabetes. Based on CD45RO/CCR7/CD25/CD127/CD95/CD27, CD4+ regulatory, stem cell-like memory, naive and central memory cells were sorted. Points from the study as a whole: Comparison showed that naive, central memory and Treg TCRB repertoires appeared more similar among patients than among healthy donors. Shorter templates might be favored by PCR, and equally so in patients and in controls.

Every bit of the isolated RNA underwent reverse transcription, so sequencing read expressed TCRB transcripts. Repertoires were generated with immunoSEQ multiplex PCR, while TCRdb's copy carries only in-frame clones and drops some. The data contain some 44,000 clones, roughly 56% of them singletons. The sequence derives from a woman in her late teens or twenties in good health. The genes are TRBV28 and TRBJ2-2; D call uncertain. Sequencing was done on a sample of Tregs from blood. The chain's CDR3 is CASSLLNTGELFF. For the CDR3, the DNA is TGTGCCAGCAGTCTCCTTAACACCGGGGAGCTGTTTTTT.